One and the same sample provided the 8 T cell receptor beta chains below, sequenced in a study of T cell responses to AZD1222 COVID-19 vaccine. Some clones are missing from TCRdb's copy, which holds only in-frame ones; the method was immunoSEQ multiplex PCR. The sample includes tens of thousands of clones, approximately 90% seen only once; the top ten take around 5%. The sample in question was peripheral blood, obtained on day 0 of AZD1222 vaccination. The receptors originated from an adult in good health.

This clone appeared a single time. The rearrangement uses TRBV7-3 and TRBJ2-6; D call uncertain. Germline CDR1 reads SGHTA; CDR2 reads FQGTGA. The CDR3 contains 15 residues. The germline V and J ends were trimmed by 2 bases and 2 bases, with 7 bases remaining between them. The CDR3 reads CASSLFITGANVLTF. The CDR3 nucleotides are TGTGCCAGCAGCTTATTTATTACTGGGGCCAACGTCCTGACTTTC.

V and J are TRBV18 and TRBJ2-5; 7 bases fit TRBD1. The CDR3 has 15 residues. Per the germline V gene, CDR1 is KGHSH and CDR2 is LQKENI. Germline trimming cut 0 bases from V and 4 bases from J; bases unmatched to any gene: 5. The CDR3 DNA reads TGTGCCAGCTCACCACCCCAGGGGGTTGCAGAGACCCAGTACTTC. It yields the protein CASSPPQGVAETQYF.

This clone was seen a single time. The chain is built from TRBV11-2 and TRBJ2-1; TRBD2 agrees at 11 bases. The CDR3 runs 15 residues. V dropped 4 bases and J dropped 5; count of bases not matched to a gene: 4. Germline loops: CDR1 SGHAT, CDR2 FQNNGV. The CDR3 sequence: CASSSLAGVHNEQFF. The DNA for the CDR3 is TGTGCCAGCAGCTCACTAGCGGGGGTCCACAATGAGCAGTTCTTC.

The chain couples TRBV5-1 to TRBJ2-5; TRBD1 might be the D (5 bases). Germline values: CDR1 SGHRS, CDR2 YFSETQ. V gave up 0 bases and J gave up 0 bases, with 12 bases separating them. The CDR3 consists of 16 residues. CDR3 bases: TGCGCCAGCAGCTTGGAGGGGCTGGGGTACCAAGAGACCCAGTACTTC. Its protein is CASSLEGLGYQETQYF.

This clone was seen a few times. CDR3 protein: CASNIAATSSYEQYF. CDR3 DNA: TGTGCCAGCAATATCGCGGCCACGAGCTCCTACGAGCAGTACTTC. This rearrangement joins TRBV6-5 to TRBJ2-7; D uncertain. CDR3 length equals 15 residues. Trimming shortened V by 7 bases and J by 0 bases, and 16 bases separated the two germline ends. In germline, CDR1 is MNHEY, CDR2 SVGAGI.

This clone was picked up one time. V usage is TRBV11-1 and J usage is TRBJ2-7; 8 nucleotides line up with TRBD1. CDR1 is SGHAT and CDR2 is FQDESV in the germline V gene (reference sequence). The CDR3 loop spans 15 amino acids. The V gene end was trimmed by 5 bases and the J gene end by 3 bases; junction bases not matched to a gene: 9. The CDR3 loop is CASSLSGTGFYEQYF. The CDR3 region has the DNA TGTGCCAGCAGCCTCTCCGGGACAGGCTTCTACGAGCAGTACTTC.

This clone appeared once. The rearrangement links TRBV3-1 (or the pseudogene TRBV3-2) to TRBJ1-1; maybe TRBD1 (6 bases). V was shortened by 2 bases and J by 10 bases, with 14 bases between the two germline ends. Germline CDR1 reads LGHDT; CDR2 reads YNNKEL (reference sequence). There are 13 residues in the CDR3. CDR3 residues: CASSQRGRVGAFF. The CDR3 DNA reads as TGTGCCAGCAGCCAACGGGGGCGGGTGGGAGCTTTCTTT.

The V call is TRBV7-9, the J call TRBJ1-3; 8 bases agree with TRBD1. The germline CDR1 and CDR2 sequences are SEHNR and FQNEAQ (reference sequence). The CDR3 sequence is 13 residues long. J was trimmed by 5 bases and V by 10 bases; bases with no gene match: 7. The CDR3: CATTRTGRNTIYF. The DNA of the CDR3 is TGTGCCACCACACGGACAGGGAGAAACACCATATATTTT.